The following is a TCR beta chain sequence with its context. Its antigen remains unknown. The germline V and J ends were trimmed by 2 bases and 1 base, with 5 bases remaining between them. CDR1 is KGHSH, CDR2 LQKENI, per germline. This CDR3 is 13 amino acids long. TCRdb keeps only in-frame clones here, not all; method: immunoSEQ multiplex PCR. The top ten hold approximately 12% of the sample, which has about 250,000 clones, roughly 90% seen once. The source of the sample is a study of cytomegalovirus exposure and HLA in healthy donors. In the study overall: Later analysis reported that the approximately 120 validation repertoires shared the platform of the 500 to 750 first-cohort repertoires.

The donors were part of the validation cohort of some 120 subjects. That cohort was separate from the first cohort, which comprised 666 subjects. General study findings and limits: Cytomegalovirus association was listed for 164 TCR beta chains. Cytomegalovirus status was reportedly diagnosed by the classifier with high specificity and sensitivity.

Sequenced: PBMCs. The V and J genes are TRBV18 and TRBJ1-1; the D is unclear. This TCR was sampled from a man younger than 35 in good health and CMV-seropositive. This chain's CDR3 is CASSPRANTEAFF. For the CDR3, the DNA is TGTGCCAGCTCACCAAGAGCGAACACTGAAGCTTTCTTT.